These 28 T cell receptor beta chains were all obtained from the same sample, sequenced in a study of identical twins. TCRdb re-called the 5' RACE reads with MiXCR, one entry per CDR3 protein. This table holds about 890,000 distinct CDR3 sequences, approximately 13% found once. These data were also reused for a study on yellow fever vaccine responses in identical twins.

The sample was PBMCs. The receptors here all came from a woman under 30 in good health.

This clonotype was seen at least ten times. This chain joins TRBV12-3 or TRBV12-4 and TRBJ1-2; D is unclear. V was clipped by 3 bases and J by 8 bases, with 7 bases between them. The CDR3 covers 11 residues. The CDR3, as DNA: TGTGCCAGCAGTTTGAGTTCGGGCTACACCTTC. It encodes CASSLSSGYTF.

This clonotype was observed a handful of times. J is TRBJ2-1 and V is TRBV5-1, with D possibly being TRBD2 (6 bases). Trimming took off 4 bases at V and 3 bases at J, with 14 bases between the two ends. There are 15 residues in the CDR3. Germline lookup yields CDR1 SGHRS and CDR2 YFSETQ. The chain's CDR3 is CASSLGTSRYNEQFF. Written as DNA, the CDR3 is TGCGCCAGCAGCCTCGGGACTTCCCGCTACAATGAGCAGTTCTTC.

This clonotype was picked up a small number of times. The gene calls are TRBV10-3 and TRBJ1-3; TRBD1 matches at 9 bases. The CDR3 has 16 amino acids. V was pared by 3 bases and J by 7 bases, with 10 bases of the junction left unmatched. Germline V lookup: CDR1 ENHRY, CDR2 SYGVKD. CDR3 in amino acids: CAISDPGQGVGNTIYF. The CDR3 nucleotides are TGTGCCATCAGTGACCCGGGACAGGGTGTGGGGAACACCATATATTTT.

This clonotype was picked up many times. The germline gene is not matched at one end of the junction; a read error may be the cause. The chain carries TRBV5-1 and TRBJ1-2, with 8 bases lining up with TRBD1. This CDR3 contains 13 residues. Looked up from germline, CDR1 is SGHRS and CDR2 is YFSETQ. CDR3: CASSPDRGYGYTF. The CDR3 nucleotides read TGTGCCAGCAGTCCCGACAGGGGTTATGGCTACACCTTC.

This clonotype was counted a few times. The chain recombines TRBV20-1 with TRBJ2-5; TRBD2 aligns across 11 bases. Germline CDR1 reads DFQATT; CDR2 reads SNEGSKA (reference sequence). The CDR3 runs to 13 residues. Trimming cost V 7 bases and J 5 bases; bases outside gene matches: 6. The CDR3 DNA is TGCAGTGGGAACGTAGCGGGAGGGGAGACCCAGTACTTC. Translating gives CSGNVAGGETQYF.

This clonotype was counted between two and nine times. The chain's CDR3 is CAISGPGQGSEQYF. In nucleotides, the CDR3 is TGTGCCATCAGTGGACCGGGACAGGGAAGTGAGCAGTACTTC. V usage is TRBV10-3 and J usage is TRBJ2-7; 9 bases are a match to TRBD1. J was trimmed by 7 bases and V by 4 bases; bases with no gene match: 8. This CDR3 contains 14 residues. Germline V lookup: CDR1 ENHRY, CDR2 SYGVKD.

This clonotype has a count of ten or more. CDR3 sequence: CASSLGQVSGGYTF. CDR3 nucleotides: TGTGCCAGCAGTTTAGGTCAGGTCTCGGGTGGCTACACCTTC. The chain is built from TRBV12-3 or TRBV12-4 and TRBJ1-2; D unresolved. There are 14 residues in the CDR3. V lost 1 base and J lost 7, with 13 bases in between.

At least ten counts were recorded for this clonotype. J is TRBJ1-3 and V is TRBV18, with D unclear. The CDR3 is made up of 17 amino acids. CDR1 and CDR2 from the germline V gene are KGHSH and LQKENI. The ends were cut back, 3 bases at V and 0 bases at J, with 15 bases in the middle. The CDR3 nucleotides read TGTGCCAGCTCACCGGGGTTCACCAGCCCCTCTGGAAACACCATATATTTT. This translates into CASSPGFTSPSGNTIYF.

The J gene is TRBJ2-2, the V gene TRBV11-2; TRBD2 might be the D (6 bases). Trimming cost V 8 bases and J 3 bases, with 10 bases left between them. Per germline, CDR1 SGHAT and CDR2 FQNNGV. The length of the CDR3 is 13 residues. The CDR3 loop reads CASAGGYTGELFF. CDR3 coding DNA: TGTGCCAGCGCTGGGGGGTACACCGGGGAGCTGTTTTTT.

This clonotype turned up a few times. For the CDR3, the DNA is TGTGCCAGCAGCCAAGATTACAGGGGCTCTGAAGCTTTCTTT. It encodes CASSQDYRGSEAFF. The chain recombines TRBV3-1 with TRBJ1-1, with 7 bases fitting TRBD1. The CDR3 has 14 amino acids. The germline V gene encodes CDR1 LGHDT and CDR2 YNNKEL (reference sequence). V was pared by 0 bases and J by 6 bases, with 4 bases of the junction left unmatched. Complete variable domain (other parts from reference TRBV3-1 and TRBJ1-1): DTAVSQTPKYLVTQMGNDKSIKCEQNLGHDTMYWYKQDSKKFLKIMFSYNNKELIINETVPNRFSPKSPDKAHLNLHINSLELGDSAVYFCASSQDYRGSEAFFGQGTRLTVV.

V and J are TRBV10-1 and TRBJ2-6; possible D gene TRBD1, 6 bases. Trimming stripped 6 bases from V and 0 bases from J, with 15 bases between. The CDR3 length is 17 residues. Germline V gene lookup returns CDR1 WNHNN and CDR2 SYGVQD (reference sequence). CDR3 bases: TGCGCCAGCAGCAGGGACACGTCCATCTCTGGGGCCAACGTCCTGACTTTC. Translating gives CASSRDTSISGANVLTF.

This clonotype was observed a few times. This rearrangement joins TRBV7-2 to TRBJ1-2; D gene unclear. The ends were cut back, 0 bases at V and 3 bases at J, with 11 bases in the middle. The CDR3 sequence is 15 residues long. Germline V gene data show CDR1 as SGHTA and CDR2 as FQGNSA. CDR3 sequence reads: CASSLAGYEDYGYTF. CDR3 coding DNA: TGTGCCAGCAGCTTAGCAGGGTATGAGGACTATGGCTACACCTTC.

This clonotype was counted a few times. The chain uses TRBV24-1 and TRBJ2-3; 8 bases match TRBD2. The CDR3 runs 16 residues. J lost 3 bases, V lost 3 bases, and 7 bases had no gene match. Germline loops: CDR1 KGHDR, CDR2 SFDVKD. The CDR3 here is CATSDPTGGGTDTQYF. CDR3 nucleotides: TGTGCCACCAGTGATCCCACAGGCGGGGGGACAGATACGCAGTATTTT.

This clonotype was picked up a small number of times. CDR3 bases: TGCGCCAGCAGCTGGACAGGGGGCAGCACAGATACGCAGTATTTT. The encoded protein is CASSWTGGSTDTQYF. This chain connects TRBV5-1 to TRBJ2-3; 11 bases agree with TRBD1. Germline V lookup: CDR1 SGHRS, CDR2 YFSETQ. Losses at the gene ends were 3 bases for V and 0 bases for J; bases not matched to a gene: 0. The CDR3 extends over 15 amino acids.

This chain links TRBV12-3 or TRBV12-4 with TRBJ2-4; D may be TRBD1 (6 bases). The V and J ends lost 6 bases and 7 bases respectively, with 10 bases between them. The length of the CDR3 is 12 residues. The CDR3 sequence: CASRTTGNIQYF. For the CDR3, the DNA is TGTGCCAGCAGAACCACAGGGAACATTCAGTACTTC.

This clonotype turned up a few times. The chain links TRBV28 to TRBJ2-7; possibly TRBD2 for D (5 bases). The CDR3 length is 16 residues. From germline, CDR1 is MDHEN and CDR2 SYDVKM. V was shortened by 1 base and J by 4 bases, with 17 bases between the two germline ends. DNA for the CDR3: TGTGCCAGCAGTTTATCCTCCGGGAAGGCTACTTACGAGCAGTACTTC. Translation gives CASSLSSGKATYEQYF. The full variable domain, with the rest looked up from reference TRBV28 and TRBJ2-7, is DVKVTQSSRYLVKRTGEKVFLECVQDMDHENMFWYRQDPGLGLRLIYFSYDVKMKEKGDIPEGYSVSREKKERFSLILESASTNQTSMYLCASSLSSGKATYEQYFGPGTRLTVT.

A few counts support this clonotype. The chain links TRBV6-2 or TRBV6-3 to TRBJ1-2; 7 nucleotides align to TRBD1. The germline V gene encodes CDR1 MNHEY and CDR2 SVGEGT. Trimming removed 4 bases from V and 7 bases from J; junction bases left unmatched: 9. This CDR3 is built from 14 residues. The CDR3 region is CASSSRQGSAGYTF. The CDR3 nucleotides read TGTGCCAGCAGTTCCAGACAGGGATCTGCTGGCTACACCTTC.

V usage is TRBV10-1 and J usage is TRBJ2-3; 7 bases line up with TRBD1. The J segment lost 0 bases and the V segment lost 9 bases, leaving 9 bases of the junction unmatched. Germline V gene sequence: CDR1 WNHNN, CDR2 SYGVQD (reference sequence). The CDR3 has 15 residues. The CDR3 coding sequence is TGCGCCAGGAAGGACAGGAGGATCAGCACAGATACGCAGTATTTT. Translation gives CARKDRRISTDTQYF.

This chain links TRBV28 with TRBJ2-3; possibly TRBD1 for D (6 bases). Deletions cut 5 bases from V and 5 bases from J, with 8 bases between. Germline lookup yields CDR1 MDHEN and CDR2 SYDVKM. This CDR3 has 12 amino acids. The CDR3 loop is CASSPGEDTQYF. The CDR3 bases are TGTGCCAGCAGTCCAGGGGAAGATACGCAGTATTTT.

The rearrangement uses TRBV9 and TRBJ2-2; D is perhaps TRBD2 (5 bases). The germline V gene has CDR1 SGDLS and CDR2 YYNGEE. The CDR3 has 16 residues. V was shortened by 4 bases and J by 3 bases, with 16 bases between the two germline ends. The CDR3 here is CASSPRETPYTGELFF. As DNA, the CDR3 is TGTGCCAGCAGCCCGAGGGAGACCCCCTACACCGGGGAGCTGTTTTTT.

The chain recombines TRBV7-6 with TRBJ2-1; TRBD2 aligns across 9 bases. Germline trimming cut 5 bases from V and 3 bases from J; bases unmatched to any gene: 8. This CDR3 has 16 amino acids. Germline V CDR1 and CDR2: SGHVS, FNYEAQ. The chain's CDR3 is CASSDPLAGRYNEQFF. The CDR3 DNA is TGTGCCAGCAGCGATCCTCTAGCGGGACGCTACAATGAGCAGTTCTTC.

This clonotype was counted a few times. This sequence joins TRBV14 and TRBJ2-6, with no clear D. The germline V gene encodes CDR1 SGHDN and CDR2 FVKESK. V dropped 4 bases and J dropped 0 bases, with 7 bases sitting between them. CDR3 size: 15 residues. The CDR3 nucleotides read TGTGCCAGCAGCCCGTTTTACTCTGGGGCCAACGTCCTGACTTTC. This sequence encodes CASSPFYSGANVLTF.

A few counts support this clonotype. This chain joins TRBV12-3 or TRBV12-4 and TRBJ2-3; 8 bases align to TRBD1. V lost 6 bases and J lost 0; bases outside the gene matches: 14. The CDR3 is 18 amino acids. CDR3: CASRRDRGPYASTDTQYF. CDR3 DNA sequence: TGTGCCAGCAGACGAGACAGGGGACCTTACGCTAGCACAGATACGCAGTATTTT.

The rearrangement joins TRBV3-1 to TRBJ2-7; no definite D call. Trimming stripped 1 base from V and 4 bases from J, with 5 bases between. Per the germline V gene, CDR1 is LGHDT and CDR2 is YNNKEL (reference sequence). The CDR3 runs 12 residues. The CDR3 is CASSQGFYEQYF. The CDR3, as DNA: TGTGCCAGCAGCCAAGGATTTTACGAGCAGTACTTC.

This sequence joins TRBV7-8 and TRBJ1-5; TRBD1 matches at 8 bases. CDR1 SGHVS and CDR2 FQNEAQ come from the germline V gene. Trimming cost V 4 bases and J 0 bases; bases outside gene matches: 8. The CDR3 covers 17 residues. Written as DNA, the CDR3 is TGTGCCAGCAGCTCTGACAGGGGATTTTCTAGCAATCAGCCCCAGCATTTT. This translates into CASSSDRGFSSNQPQHF.

Only a few counts were recorded for this clonotype. V is TRBV6-4 and J is TRBJ2-7; D unresolved. CDR3 length equals 14 residues. Trimming cost V 3 bases and J 4 bases, with 13 bases left between them. The germline gives CDR1 MRHNA, CDR2 SNTAGT. CDR3 residues: CASSEWVFLYEQYV. CDR3 DNA: TGTGCCAGCAGTGAATGGGTTTTCCTATACGAGCAGTACGTC.

The V call is TRBV29-1, the J call TRBJ2-7; D remains unclear. Trimming removed 0 bases from V and 2 bases from J, with 14 bases in between. CDR1 SQVTM and CDR2 ANQGSEA come from the germline V gene. The CDR3 contains 15 residues. The CDR3 DNA reads TGCAGCGTTGAAGAGGTAGGGCTAGGCCCCTACGAGCAGTACTTC. Translated: CSVEEVGLGPYEQYF.

The rearrangement uses TRBV20-1 and TRBJ2-4; 9 nucleotides align to TRBD2. With V trimmed by 2 bases and J by 3 bases, 14 bases remained unmatched. Germline values: CDR1 DFQATT, CDR2 SNEGSKA (reference sequence). The length of the CDR3 is 18 residues. CDR3 nucleotides: TGCAGTGCTAGACCGGAGGACGTAGCGGGAGCGCTCAAAAACATTCAGTACTTC. Translating gives CSARPEDVAGALKNIQYF.